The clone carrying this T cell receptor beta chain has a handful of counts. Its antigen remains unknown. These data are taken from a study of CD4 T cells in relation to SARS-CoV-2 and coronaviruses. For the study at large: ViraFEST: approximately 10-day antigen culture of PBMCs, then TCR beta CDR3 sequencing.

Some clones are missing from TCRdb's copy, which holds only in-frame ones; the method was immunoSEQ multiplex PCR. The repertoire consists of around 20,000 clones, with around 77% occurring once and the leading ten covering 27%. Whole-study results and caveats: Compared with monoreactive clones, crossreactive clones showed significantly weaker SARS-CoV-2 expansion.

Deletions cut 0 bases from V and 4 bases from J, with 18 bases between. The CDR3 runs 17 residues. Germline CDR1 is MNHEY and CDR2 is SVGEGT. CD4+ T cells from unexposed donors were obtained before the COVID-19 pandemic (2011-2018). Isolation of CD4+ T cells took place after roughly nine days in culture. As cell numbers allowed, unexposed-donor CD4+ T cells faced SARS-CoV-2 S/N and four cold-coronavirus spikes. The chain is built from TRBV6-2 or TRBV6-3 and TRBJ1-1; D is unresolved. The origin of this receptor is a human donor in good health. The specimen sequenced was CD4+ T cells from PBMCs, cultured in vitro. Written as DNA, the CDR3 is TGTGCCAGCAGTTACTCGATAGCATCTACAGTTCGCACTGAAGCTTTCTTT. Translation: CASSYSIASTVRTEAFF.